This T cell receptor (beta chain) was sequenced during a study of blood T cell repertoires in COVID-19. Study summary: COVID-19 samples from acute and convalescent phases originated in the United States, Italy and Spain. From T cells, B-cell-depleted T cells, or PBMCs came the material, which was cDNA or gDNA.

Germline CDR1 and CDR2: SGHAT and FQDESV (reference sequence). V lost 5 bases and J lost 0, with 12 bases in between. This CDR3 contains 15 residues. Repertoires were generated with immunoSEQ multiplex PCR, while TCRdb's copy carries only in-frame clones and drops some. The repertoire holds 65,000 or so clones, with around 75% as singletons. The V call is TRBV11-1, the J call TRBJ2-3; weak D call: TRBD1 (6 bases). Sequenced material: peripheral blood. The TCR was taken from a human donor in a cohort sampled during active COVID-19. The CDR3 coding sequence is TGTGCCAGCAGCATAAAGGGGGTGAGCACAGATACGCAGTATTTT. It encodes CASSIKGVSTDTQYF. The variable domain in full, with the rest retrieved from reference TRBV11-1 and TRBJ2-3, is EAEVAQSPRYKITEKSQAVAFWCDPISGHATLYWYRQILGQGPELLVQFQDESVVDDSQLPKDRFSAERLKGVDSTLKIQPAELGDSAMYLCASSIKGVSTDTQYFGPGTRLTVL.